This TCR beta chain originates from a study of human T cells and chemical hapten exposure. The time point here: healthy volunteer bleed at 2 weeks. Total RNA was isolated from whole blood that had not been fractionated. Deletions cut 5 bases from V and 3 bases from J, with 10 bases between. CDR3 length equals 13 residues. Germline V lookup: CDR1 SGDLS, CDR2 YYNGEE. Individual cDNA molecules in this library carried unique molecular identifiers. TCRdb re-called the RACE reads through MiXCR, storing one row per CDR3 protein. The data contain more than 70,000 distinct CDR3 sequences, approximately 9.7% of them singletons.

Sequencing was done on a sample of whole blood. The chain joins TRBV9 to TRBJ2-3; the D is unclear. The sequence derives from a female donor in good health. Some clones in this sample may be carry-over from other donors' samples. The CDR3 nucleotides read TGTGCCAGCAGTCCCACTGGGACAGATACGCAGTATTTT. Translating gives CASSPTGTDTQYF.